Listed below are T cell receptor beta chains from one sample, sequenced in a study of CXCR3-negative and CXCR3-positive naive CD8 T cells. Reanalyzing the 5' RACE reads, TCRdb keeps one entry per CDR3 protein, without DNA. The ten top clones account for about 2%, within a sample of some 7,400 distinct CDR3 sequences. Specimen: naive CXCR3- CD8+ T cells from blood. The receptors were sampled from a human donor in good health. Some clones in this sample may be carry-over from other donors' samples. The CDR3 runs from the conserved cysteine through the conserved F or W. Rows may omit the clone size; those that give it use once, few, many or a size class.

V	J	size	CDR3
TRBV15	TRBJ2-1	.	CATSTGGTYNEQFF
TRBV12-5	TRBJ2-7	.	CASALINSYSYEQYF
TRBV29-1	TRBJ2-3	medium-sized	CSVAPSGDTQYF
TRBV29-1	TRBJ2-7	.	CSIRLEGHEQYF
TRBV3-1	TRBJ2-1	.	CASSPGERGSPRFF
TRBV7-3	TRBJ1-1	large	CASSPDIGGDTEAFF
TRBV11-2	TRBJ2-1	.	CASCASTSGGNEQLF
TRBV29-1	TRBJ2-1	.	CSAQADYSNEQFF
TRBV15	TRBJ1-3	.	CATSVRRSSGNTIYF
TRBV29-1	TRBJ1-5	medium-sized	CSVVQGADQPQHF
TRBV5-1	TRBJ2-7	medium-sized	CASSLDRGFNEQYF
TRBV21-1	TRBJ2-7	medium-sized	CASSSPGQGKIYEQYF
TRBV29-1	TRBJ1-5	medium-sized	CSVEVSGQPQHF
TRBV28	TRBJ2-1	medium-sized	CASSSLDRPREGEQFF
TRBV29-1	TRBJ2-3	.	CSVEDWDSGGTDTQYF
TRBV7-8	TRBJ1-2	medium-sized	CASSAGRTNGYTF
TRBV27	TRBJ2-1	medium-sized	CASSLWGDNEQFF
TRBV6-2/TRBV6-3	TRBJ2-7	.	CASSWGDEQYF
TRBV20-1	TRBJ2-1	medium-sized	CSATRSLAGDNEQFF
TRBV7-8	TRBJ2-3	medium-sized	CASSLVPGAPTDTQYF
TRBV7-9	TRBJ2-5	.	CASRSDREFEETQYF
TRBV4-2	TRBJ1-1	medium-sized	CASSPTVNTEAFF
TRBV7-8	TRBJ2-1	medium-sized	CASSLGGRGPIVGKSSYNEQFF
TRBV12-3/TRBV12-4	TRBJ2-1	medium-sized	CASGKDSSYNEQFF
TRBV20-1	TRBJ2-7	.	CSAQTGPPYEQYF
TRBV19	TRBJ2-5	.	CASSISSGRSGETQYF
TRBV7-8	TRBJ1-1	.	CASVDLQMNTEAFF
TRBV2	TRBJ2-7	.	CASGGHGQGGEQYF
TRBV4-3	TRBJ1-5	.	CASSQEDDQPQHF
TRBV28	TRBJ2-4	.	CASRTLAGLAKNIQYF
TRBV29-1	TRBJ2-2	medium-sized	CSAGTQLPGELFF
TRBV21-1	TRBJ1-2	.	CASSTDNGYTF
TRBV29-1	TRBJ1-2	.	CSVDAPSYGYTF
TRBV15	TRBJ2-1	medium-sized	CATSRVSRGPLNEQFF
TRBV20-1	TRBJ2-1	medium-sized	CSASRNTAEQFF
TRBV18	TRBJ2-2	.	CASSPPPGSLNFGELFF
TRBV29-1	TRBJ2-5	.	CTSRRGETQYF
TRBV2	TRBJ2-1	.	CASSEELAVEQFF
TRBV7-6	TRBJ2-7	.	CASSWFIGTSEDEQYF
TRBV7-9	TRBJ2-3	.	CASSFQRTDTQYF
TRBV29-1	TRBJ2-3	.	CSVEDREVTDTQYF